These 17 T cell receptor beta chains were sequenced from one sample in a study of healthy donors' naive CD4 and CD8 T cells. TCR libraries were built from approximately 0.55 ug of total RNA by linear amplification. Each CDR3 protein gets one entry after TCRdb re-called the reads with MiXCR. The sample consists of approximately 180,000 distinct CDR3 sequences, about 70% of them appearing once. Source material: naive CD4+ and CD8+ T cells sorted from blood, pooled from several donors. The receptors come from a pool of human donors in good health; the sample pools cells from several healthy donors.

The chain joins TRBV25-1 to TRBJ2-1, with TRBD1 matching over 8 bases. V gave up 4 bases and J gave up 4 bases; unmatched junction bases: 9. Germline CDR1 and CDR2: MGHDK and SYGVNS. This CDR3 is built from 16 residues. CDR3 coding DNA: TGTGCCAGCAGTGTGGCAGGGGGCTCGTATTACAATGAGCAGTTCTTC. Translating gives CASSVAGGSYYNEQFF.

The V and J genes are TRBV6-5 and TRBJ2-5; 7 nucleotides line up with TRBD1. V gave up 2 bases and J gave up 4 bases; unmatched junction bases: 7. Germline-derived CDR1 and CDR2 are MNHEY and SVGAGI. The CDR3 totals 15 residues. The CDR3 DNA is TGTGCCAGCAGTTACGTGGGACAGCGGCCAGAGACCCAGTACTTC. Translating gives CASSYVGQRPETQYF.

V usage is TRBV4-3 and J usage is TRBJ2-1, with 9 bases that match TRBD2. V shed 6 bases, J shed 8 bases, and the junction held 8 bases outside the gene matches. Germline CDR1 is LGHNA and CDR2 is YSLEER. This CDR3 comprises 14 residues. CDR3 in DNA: TGCGCCAGCAGGACTAGCGGCGGGGGTCATGAGCAGTTCTTC. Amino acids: CASRTSGGGHEQFF.

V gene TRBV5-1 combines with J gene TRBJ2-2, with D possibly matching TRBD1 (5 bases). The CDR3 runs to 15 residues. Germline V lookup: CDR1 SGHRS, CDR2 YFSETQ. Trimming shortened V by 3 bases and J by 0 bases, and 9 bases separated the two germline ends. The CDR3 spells CASSWTNANTGELFF. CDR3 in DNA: TGCGCCAGCAGCTGGACAAATGCGAACACCGGGGAGCTGTTTTTT.

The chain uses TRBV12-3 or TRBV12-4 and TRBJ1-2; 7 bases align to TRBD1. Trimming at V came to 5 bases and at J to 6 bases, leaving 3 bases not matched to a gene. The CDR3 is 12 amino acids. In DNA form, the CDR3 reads TGTGCCAGCAGTCCTGGGACAGATGGCTACACCTTC. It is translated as CASSPGTDGYTF.

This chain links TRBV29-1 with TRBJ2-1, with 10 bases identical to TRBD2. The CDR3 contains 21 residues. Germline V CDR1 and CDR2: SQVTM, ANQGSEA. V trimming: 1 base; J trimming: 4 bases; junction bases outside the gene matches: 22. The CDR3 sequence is CSVEGPPATSGSRLVYNEQFF. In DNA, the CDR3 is TGCAGCGTTGAAGGCCCGCCCGCGACTAGCGGGTCACGGCTTGTTTACAATGAGCAGTTCTTC.

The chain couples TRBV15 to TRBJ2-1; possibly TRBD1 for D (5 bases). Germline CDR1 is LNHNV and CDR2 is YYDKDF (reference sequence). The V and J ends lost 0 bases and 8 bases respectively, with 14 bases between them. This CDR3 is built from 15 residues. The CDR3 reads CATSRDSGLEDEQFF. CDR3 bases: TGTGCCACCAGCAGAGATTCAGGGCTAGAGGATGAGCAGTTCTTC. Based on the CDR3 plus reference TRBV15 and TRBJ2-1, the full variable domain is DAMVIQNPRYQVTQFGKPVTLSCSQTLNHNVMYWYQQKSSQAPKLLFHYYDKDFNNEADTPDNFQSRRPNTSFCFLDIRSPGLGDTAMYLCATSRDSGLEDEQFFGPGTRLTVL.

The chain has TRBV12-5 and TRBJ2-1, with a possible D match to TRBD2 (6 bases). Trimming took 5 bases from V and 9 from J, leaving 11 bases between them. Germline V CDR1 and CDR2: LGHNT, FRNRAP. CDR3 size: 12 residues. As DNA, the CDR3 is TGTGCTAGTGGTCCGCAGGGAGGTGAGCAGTTCTTC. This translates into CASGPQGGEQFF. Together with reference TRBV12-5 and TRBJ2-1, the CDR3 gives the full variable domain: DARVTQTPRHKVTEMGQEVTMRCQPILGHNTVFWYRQTMMQGLELLAYFRNRAPLDDSGMPKDRFSAEMPDATLATLKIQPSEPRDSAVYFCASGPQGGEQFFGPGTRLTVL.

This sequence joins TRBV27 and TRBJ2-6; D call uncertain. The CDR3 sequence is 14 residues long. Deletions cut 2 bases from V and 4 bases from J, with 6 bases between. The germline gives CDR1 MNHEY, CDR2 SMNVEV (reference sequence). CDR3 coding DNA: TGTGCCAGCAGTTTAGCAGCCGGGGCCAACGTCCTGACTTTC. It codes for CASSLAAGANVLTF.

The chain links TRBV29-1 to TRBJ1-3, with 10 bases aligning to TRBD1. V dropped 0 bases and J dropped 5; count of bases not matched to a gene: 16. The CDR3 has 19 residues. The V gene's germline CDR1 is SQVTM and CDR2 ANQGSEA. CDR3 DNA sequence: TGCAGCGTTGAAGACCCTGAAGCAACCGGGACAGGGGAGAGAAACACCATATATTTT. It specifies CSVEDPEATGTGERNTIYF.

The CDR3 sequence is CASTYDGPQVLPAYNEQFF. The CDR3 DNA reads as TGTGCCAGCACCTATGACGGACCCCAAGTACTTCCCGCCTACAATGAGCAGTTCTTC. The V and J genes are TRBV5-4 and TRBJ2-1, with D hard to call. The CDR3 runs 19 residues. Germline V lookup: CDR1 SGHNT, CDR2 YYREEE (reference sequence). Trimming removed 6 bases from V and 2 bases from J, with 27 bases in between.

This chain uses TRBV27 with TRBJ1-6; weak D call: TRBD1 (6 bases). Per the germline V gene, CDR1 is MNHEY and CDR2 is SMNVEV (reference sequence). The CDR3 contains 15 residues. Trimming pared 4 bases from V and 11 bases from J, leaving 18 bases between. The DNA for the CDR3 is TGTGCCAGCAGTTCCAGGGGCTATTCTTCAGCACCCCTCCACTTT. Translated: CASSSRGYSSAPLHF.

The CDR3 sequence is CASSYSRTRAYNEQFF. CDR3 DNA: TGTGCCAGCAGTTACTCCAGGACTAGAGCCTACAATGAGCAGTTCTTC. The J gene is TRBJ2-1, the V gene TRBV6-5, with TRBD2 matching 7 bases. Germline loops: CDR1 MNHEY, CDR2 SVGAGI. Germline trimming cut 0 bases from V and 2 bases from J; bases unmatched to any gene: 4. The CDR3 covers 16 residues.

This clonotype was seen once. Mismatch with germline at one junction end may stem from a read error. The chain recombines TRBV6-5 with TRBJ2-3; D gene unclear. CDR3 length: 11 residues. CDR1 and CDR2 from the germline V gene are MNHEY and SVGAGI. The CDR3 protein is CTSRRSDTQYF. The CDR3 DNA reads TGTACCAGCCGTAGATCCGATACGCAGTATTTT.

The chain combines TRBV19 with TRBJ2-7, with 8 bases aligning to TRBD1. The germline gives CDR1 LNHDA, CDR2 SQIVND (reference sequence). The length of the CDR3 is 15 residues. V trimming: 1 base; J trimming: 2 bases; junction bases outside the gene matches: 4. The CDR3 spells CASSIGTGSTYEQYF. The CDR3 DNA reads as TGTGCCAGTAGTATAGGGACAGGGAGCACCTACGAGCAGTACTTC.

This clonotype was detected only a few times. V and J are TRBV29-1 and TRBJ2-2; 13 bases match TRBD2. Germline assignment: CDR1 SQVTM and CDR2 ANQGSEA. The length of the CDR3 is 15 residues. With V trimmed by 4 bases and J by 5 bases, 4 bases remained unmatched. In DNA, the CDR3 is TGCAGCGTTGTAGGACTAGCGGGAGCAACCGGGGAGCTGTTTTTT. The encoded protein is CSVVGLAGATGELFF.

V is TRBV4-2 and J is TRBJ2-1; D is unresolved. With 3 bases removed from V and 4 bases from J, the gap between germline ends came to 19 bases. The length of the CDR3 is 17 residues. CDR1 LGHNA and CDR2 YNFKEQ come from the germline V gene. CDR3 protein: CASSHQSPSSRYNEQFF. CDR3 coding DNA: TGTGCCAGCAGCCACCAGTCACCCTCGAGCCGGTACAATGAGCAGTTCTTC.